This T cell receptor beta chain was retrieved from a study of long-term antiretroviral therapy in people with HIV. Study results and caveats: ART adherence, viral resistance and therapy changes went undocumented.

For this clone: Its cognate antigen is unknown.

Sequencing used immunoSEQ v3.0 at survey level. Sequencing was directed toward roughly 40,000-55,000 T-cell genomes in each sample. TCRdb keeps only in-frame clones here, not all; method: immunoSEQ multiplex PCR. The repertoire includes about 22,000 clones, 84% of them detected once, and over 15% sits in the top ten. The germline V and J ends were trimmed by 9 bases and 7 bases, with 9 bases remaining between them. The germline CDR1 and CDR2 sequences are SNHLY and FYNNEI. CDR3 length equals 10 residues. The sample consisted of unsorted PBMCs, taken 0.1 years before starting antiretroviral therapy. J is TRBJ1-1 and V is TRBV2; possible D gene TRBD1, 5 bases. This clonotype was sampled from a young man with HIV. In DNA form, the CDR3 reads TGTGCCAGTACAGGCTTTGAAGCTTTCTTT. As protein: CASTGFEAFF.